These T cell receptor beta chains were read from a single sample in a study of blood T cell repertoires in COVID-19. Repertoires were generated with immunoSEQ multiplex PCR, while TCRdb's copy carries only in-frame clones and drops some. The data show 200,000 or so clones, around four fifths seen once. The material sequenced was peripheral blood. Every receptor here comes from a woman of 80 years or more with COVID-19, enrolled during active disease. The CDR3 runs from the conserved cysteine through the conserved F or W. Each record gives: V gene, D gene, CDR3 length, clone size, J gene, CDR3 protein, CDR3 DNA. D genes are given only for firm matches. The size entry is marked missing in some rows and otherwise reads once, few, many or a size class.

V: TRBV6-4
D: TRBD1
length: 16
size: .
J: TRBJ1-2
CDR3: CASSDWNGQGLYYYTF
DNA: TGTGCCAGCAGTGACTGGAACGGACAGGGACTCTACTATTACACCTTC

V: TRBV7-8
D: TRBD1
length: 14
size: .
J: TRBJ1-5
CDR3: CASSPGQNNQPQHF
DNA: TGTGCCAGCAGCCCGGGACAGAACAATCAGCCCCAGCATTTT

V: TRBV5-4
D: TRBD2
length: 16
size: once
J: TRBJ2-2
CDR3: CASSLVAGGNTGELFF
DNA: TGTGCCAGCAGCTTGGTGGCGGGGGGGAACACCGGGGAGCTGTTTTTT

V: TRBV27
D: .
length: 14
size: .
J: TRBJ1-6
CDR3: CASTTDTYNSPLHF
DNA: TGTGCCAGCACTACCGACACCTATAATTCACCCCTCCACTTT

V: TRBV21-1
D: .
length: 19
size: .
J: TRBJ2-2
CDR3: CASSNPMASGGENTGELFF
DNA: TGTGCCAGCAGCAATCCTATGGCTAGCGGGGGGGAGAACACCGGGGAGCTGTTTTTT

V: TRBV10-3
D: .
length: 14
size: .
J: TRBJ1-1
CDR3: CAISESRGNTEAFF
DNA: TGTGCCATCAGTGAGTCTCGCGGGAACACTGAAGCTTTCTTT

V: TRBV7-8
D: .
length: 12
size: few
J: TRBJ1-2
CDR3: CASSPDSYGYTF
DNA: TGTGCCAGCAGCCCCGACAGCTATGGCTACACCTTC

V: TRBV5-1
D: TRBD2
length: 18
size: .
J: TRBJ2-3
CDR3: CASSLARTSGEITDTQYF
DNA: TGCGCCAGCAGCTTGGCCAGGACTAGCGGGGAGATCACAGATACGCAGTATTTT

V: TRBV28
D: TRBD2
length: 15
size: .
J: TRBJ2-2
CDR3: CASRSGGVETGELFF
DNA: TGTGCCAGCAGAAGCGGGGGGGTCGAAACCGGGGAGCTGTTTTTT

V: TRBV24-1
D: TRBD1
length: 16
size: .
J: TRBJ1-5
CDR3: CATSEAGQGNNQPQHF
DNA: TGTGCCACCAGTGAAGCGGGACAGGGGAACAATCAGCCCCAGCATTTT

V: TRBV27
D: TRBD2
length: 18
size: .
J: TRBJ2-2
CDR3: CASSFRLAGAPNTGELFF
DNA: TGTGCCAGCAGTTTCAGGCTAGCGGGGGCTCCGAACACCGGGGAGCTGTTTTTT

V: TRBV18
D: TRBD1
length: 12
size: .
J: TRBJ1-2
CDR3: CASSQPGGGYTF
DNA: TGTGCCAGCTCACAACCAGGGGGCGGCTACACCTTC

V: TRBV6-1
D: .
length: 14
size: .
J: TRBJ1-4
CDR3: CASSEGSWDEKLFF
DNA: TGTGCCAGCAGTGAAGGGAGTTGGGATGAAAAACTGTTTTTT

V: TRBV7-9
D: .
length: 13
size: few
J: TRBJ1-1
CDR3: CASSAQGYTEAFF
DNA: TGTGCCAGCAGCGCTCAGGGCTACACTGAAGCTTTCTTT

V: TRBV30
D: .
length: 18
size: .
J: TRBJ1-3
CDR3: CAWSALYLEAATGNTIYF
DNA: TGTGCCTGGAGTGCCTTATACCTCGAGGCAGCCACTGGAAACACCATATATTTT

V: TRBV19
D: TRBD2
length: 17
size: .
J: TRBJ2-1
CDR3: CASTPSGGARFLNEQFF
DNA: TGTGCCAGTACCCCTAGCGGGGGGGCCCGTTTCCTCAATGAGCAGTTCTTC

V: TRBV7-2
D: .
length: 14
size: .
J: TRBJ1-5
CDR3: CASSTDPSGQPQHF
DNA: TGTGCCAGCTCGACAGACCCATCAGGTCAGCCCCAGCATTTT

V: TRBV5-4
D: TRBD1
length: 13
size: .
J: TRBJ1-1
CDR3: CASSHWDSTEAFF
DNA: TGTGCCAGCAGTCACTGGGACAGCACTGAAGCTTTCTTT

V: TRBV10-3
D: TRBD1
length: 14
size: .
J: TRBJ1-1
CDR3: CAIRETGVGSEAFF
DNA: TGTGCCATCAGGGAGACAGGGGTTGGGTCTGAAGCTTTCTTT

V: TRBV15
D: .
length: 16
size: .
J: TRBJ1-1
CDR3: CATSREARATNTEAFF
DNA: TGTGCCACCAGCAGAGAGGCCAGGGCTACGAACACTGAAGCTTTCTTT

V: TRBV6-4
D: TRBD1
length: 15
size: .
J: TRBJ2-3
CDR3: CASSGQGGGTDTQYF
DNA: TGTGCCAGCAGTGGACAGGGTGGGGGCACAGATACGCAGTATTTT

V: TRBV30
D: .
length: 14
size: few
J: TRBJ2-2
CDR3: CAWRVGPGTGELFF
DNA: TGTGCCTGGAGGGTGGGGCCGGGCACCGGGGAGCTGTTTTTT

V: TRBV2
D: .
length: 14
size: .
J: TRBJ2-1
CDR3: CASSEGLGAHEQFF
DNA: TGTGCCAGCAGTGAAGGTTTGGGGGCCCATGAGCAGTTCTTC

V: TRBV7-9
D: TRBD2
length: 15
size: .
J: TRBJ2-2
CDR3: CASSPQRGSTGELFF
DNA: TGTGCCAGCAGCCCCCAGCGGGGGTCCACCGGGGAGCTGTTTTTT

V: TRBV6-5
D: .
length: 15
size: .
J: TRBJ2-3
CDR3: CASSRGAGSSDTQYF
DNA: TGTGCCAGCAGCCGGGGGGCGGGGTCCTCAGATACGCAGTATTTT

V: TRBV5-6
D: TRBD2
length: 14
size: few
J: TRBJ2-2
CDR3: CASSLDGLARELFF
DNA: TGTGCCAGCAGCTTGGACGGACTAGCCCGGGAGCTGTTTTTT

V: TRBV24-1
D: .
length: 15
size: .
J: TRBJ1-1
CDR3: CATSDPGRGATEAFF
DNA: TGTGCCACCAGTGACCCCGGCAGGGGAGCCACTGAAGCTTTCTTT

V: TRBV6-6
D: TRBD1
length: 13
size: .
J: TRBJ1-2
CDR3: CASSLTGGDGYTF
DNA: TGTGCCAGCAGTTTAACAGGGGGCGACGGCTACACCTTC

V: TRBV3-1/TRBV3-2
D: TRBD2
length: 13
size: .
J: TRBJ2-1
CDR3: CASSPLAGGEQFF
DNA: TGTGCCAGCAGTCCTCTAGCGGGAGGTGAGCAGTTCTTC

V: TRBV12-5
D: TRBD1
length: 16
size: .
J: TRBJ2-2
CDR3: CASGPGTGPNTGELFF
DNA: TGTGCTAGTGGTCCGGGGACAGGACCCAACACCGGGGAGCTGTTTTTT

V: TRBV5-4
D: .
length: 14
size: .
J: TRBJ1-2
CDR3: CASSSDSSSYGYTF
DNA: TGTGCCAGCAGCTCCGACAGTTCTTCCTATGGCTACACCTTC

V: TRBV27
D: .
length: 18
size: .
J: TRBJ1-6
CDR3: CASSLLPLTPIRNSPLHF
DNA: TGTGCCAGCAGTTTGCTACCGCTTACGCCTATACGTAATTCACCCCTCCACTTT

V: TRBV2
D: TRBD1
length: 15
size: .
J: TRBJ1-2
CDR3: CASSYRQGGDYGYTF
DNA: TGTGCCAGCAGCTACAGACAGGGGGGCGACTATGGCTACACCTTC

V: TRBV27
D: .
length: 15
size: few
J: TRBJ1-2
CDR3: CASSLTGSPNYGYTF
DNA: TGTGCCAGCAGTCTCACGGGATCCCCTAACTATGGCTACACCTTC

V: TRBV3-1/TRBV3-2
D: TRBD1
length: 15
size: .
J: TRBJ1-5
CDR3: CASSVGTGSWQPQHF
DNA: TGTGCCAGCAGCGTAGGGACAGGGTCATGGCAGCCCCAGCATTTT

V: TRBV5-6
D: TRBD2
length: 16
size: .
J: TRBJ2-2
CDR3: CASSGRLAEYTGELFF
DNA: TGTGCCAGCAGCGGAAGACTAGCGGAATACACCGGGGAGCTGTTTTTT

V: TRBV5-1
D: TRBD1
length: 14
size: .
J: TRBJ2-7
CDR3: CASSPQGPTYEQYF
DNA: TGCGCCAGCAGCCCACAGGGGCCGACCTACGAGCAGTACTTC

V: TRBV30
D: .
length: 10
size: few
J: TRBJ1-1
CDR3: CAWIQIEAFF
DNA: TGTGCCTGGATCCAGATTGAAGCTTTCTTT

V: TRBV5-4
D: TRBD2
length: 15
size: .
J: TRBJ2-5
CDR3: CASSTGTSGGETQYF
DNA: TGTGCCAGCAGCACCGGGACTAGCGGGGGCGAGACCCAGTACTTC

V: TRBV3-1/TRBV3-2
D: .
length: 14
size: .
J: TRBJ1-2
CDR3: CASSQEGGLRGYTF
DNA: TGTGCCAGCAGCCAAGAAGGAGGGCTCCGGGGCTACACCTTC

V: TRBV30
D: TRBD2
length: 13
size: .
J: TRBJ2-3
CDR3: CAWTAGVSDTQYF
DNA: TGTGCCTGGACAGCGGGGGTCTCAGATACGCAGTATTTT

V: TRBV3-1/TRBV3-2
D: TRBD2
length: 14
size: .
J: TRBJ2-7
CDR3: CASNPAGAAYEQYF
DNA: TGTGCCAGCAACCCAGCGGGGGCCGCCTACGAGCAGTACTTC

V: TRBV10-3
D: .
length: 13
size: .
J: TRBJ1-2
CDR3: CAISGGSGDGYTF
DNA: TGTGCCATCAGTGGGGGATCGGGAGACGGCTACACCTTC

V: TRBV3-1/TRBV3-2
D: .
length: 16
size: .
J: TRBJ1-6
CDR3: CASSQASLQGDSPLHF
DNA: TGTGCCAGCAGCCAAGCTAGTCTCCAAGGGGATTCACCCCTCCACTTT

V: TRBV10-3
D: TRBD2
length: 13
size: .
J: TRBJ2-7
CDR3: CAIAGTSTWAQYF
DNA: TGTGCCATCGCCGGGACTAGCACTTGGGCGCAGTACTTC

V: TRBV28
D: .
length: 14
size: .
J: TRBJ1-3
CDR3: CASSFRGIGNTIYF
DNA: TGTGCCAGCAGTTTTAGGGGTATAGGAAACACCATATATTTT

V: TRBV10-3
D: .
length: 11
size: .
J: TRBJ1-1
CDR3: CAIRGGPEAFF
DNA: TGTGCCATCCGGGGGGGGCCTGAAGCTTTCTTT

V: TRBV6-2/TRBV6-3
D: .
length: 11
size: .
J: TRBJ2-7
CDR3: CASSSFYEQYF
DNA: TGTGCCAGCAGTTCCTTTTACGAGCAGTACTTC

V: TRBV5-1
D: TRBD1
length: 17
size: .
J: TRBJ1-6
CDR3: CASSDPETGVYNSPLHF
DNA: TGCGCCAGCAGCGATCCGGAGACAGGGGTTTATAATTCACCCCTCCACTTT

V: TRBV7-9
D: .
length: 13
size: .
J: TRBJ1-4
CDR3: CASSLGAGEKLFF
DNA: TGTGCCAGCAGCTTAGGGGCTGGGGAAAAACTGTTTTTT

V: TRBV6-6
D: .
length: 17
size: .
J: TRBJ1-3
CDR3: CASSLTPGRGSGNTIYF
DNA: TGTGCCAGCAGTCTCACTCCTGGCAGGGGCTCTGGAAACACCATATATTTT

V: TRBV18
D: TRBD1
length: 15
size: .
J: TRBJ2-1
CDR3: CASSWGQGLGNEQFF
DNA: TGTGCCAGCTCCTGGGGACAGGGGCTCGGGAATGAGCAGTTCTTC